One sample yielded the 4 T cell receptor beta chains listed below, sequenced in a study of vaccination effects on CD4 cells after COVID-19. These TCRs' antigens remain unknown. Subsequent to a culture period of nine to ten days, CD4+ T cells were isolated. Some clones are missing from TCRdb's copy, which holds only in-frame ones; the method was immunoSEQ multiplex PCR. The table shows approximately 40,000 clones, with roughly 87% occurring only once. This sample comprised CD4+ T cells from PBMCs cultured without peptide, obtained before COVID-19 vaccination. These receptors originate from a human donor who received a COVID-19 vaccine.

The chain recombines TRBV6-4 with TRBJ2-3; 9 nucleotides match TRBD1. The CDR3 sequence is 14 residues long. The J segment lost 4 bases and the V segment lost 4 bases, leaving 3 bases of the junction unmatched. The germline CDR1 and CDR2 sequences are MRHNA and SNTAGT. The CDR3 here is CASSAQGAPDTQYF. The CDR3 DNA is TGTGCCAGCAGTGCACAGGGGGCCCCAGATACGCAGTATTTT.

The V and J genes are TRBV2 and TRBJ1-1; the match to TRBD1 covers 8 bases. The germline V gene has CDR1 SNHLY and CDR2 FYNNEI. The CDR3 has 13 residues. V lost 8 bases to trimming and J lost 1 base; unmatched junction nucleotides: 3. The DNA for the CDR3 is TGTGCCAGCGGGGGACAGGCGAACACTGAAGCTTTCTTT. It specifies CASGGQANTEAFF.

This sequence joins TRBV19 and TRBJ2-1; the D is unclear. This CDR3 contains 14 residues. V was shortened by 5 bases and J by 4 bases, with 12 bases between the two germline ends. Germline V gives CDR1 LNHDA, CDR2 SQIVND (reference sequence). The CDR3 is CASSSLGSYNEQFF. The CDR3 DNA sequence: TGTGCCAGTAGTTCCCTGGGTTCTTACAATGAGCAGTTCTTC.

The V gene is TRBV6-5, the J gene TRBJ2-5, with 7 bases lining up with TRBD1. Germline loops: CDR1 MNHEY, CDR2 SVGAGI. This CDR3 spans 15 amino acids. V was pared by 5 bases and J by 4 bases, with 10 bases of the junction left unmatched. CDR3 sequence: CASSRDRAPRETQYF. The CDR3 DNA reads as TGTGCCAGCAGTCGCGACAGGGCCCCCCGAGAGACCCAGTACTTC.